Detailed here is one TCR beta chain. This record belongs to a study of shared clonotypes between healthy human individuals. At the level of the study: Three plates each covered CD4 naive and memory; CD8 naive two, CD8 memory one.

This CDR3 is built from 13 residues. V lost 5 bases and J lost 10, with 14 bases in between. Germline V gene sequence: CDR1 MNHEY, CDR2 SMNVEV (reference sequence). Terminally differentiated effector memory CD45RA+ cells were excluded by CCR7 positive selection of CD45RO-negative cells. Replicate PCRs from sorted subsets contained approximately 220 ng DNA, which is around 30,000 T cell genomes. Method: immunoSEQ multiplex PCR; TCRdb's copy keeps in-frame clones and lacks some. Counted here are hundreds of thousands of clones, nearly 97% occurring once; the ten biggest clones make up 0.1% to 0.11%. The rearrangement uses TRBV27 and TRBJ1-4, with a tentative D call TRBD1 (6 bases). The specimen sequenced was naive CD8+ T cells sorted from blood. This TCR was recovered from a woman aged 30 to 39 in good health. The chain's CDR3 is CASSRQDSTKLFF. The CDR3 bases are TGTGCCAGCAGTCGACAGGACTCAACAAAACTGTTTTTT.